The 28 T cell receptor beta chains in this list originate from one sample, sequenced in a study of blood T cell repertoires in COVID-19. The data were produced by immunoSEQ multiplex PCR, yet TCRdb's version contains in-frame clones alone and is incomplete. This table holds about 300,000 clones, 65% to 90% found once. Sequences were obtained from PBMCs or T cells enriched from blood (not recorded which). The receptor set was obtained from a woman aged 18-29 years who had recovered from COVID-19.

The count of this clone is one. The chain joins TRBV3-1 (or the pseudogene TRBV3-2) to TRBJ1-2; D might be TRBD1 (6 bases). Trimming took off 0 bases at V and 3 bases at J, with 17 bases between the two ends. CDR1 LGHDT and CDR2 YNNKEL come from the germline V gene (reference sequence). The CDR3 spans 17 residues. CDR3: CASSQDSSGGRDYGYTF. The CDR3 DNA is TGTGCCAGCAGCCAAGACTCGTCGGGGGGCAGGGACTATGGCTACACCTTC.

The CDR3 reads CASSLGTASRVGYTF. In nucleotides, the CDR3 is TGTGCCAGCAGCTTGGGGACAGCCAGCCGTGTCGGCTACACCTTC. This rearrangement joins TRBV7-2 to TRBJ1-2; 7 nucleotides line up with TRBD1. The CDR3 length is 15 residues. J was trimmed by 8 bases and V by 3 bases; bases with no gene match: 12. Germline CDR1 reads SGHTA; CDR2 reads FQGNSA.

The chain uses TRBV14 and TRBJ1-3, with D perhaps matching TRBD1 (5 bases). This CDR3 comprises 16 residues. The V gene's germline CDR1 is SGHDN and CDR2 FVKESK. V shed 4 bases and J shed 3 bases, with 16 bases lying between them. The CDR3 coding sequence is TGTGCCAGCAGCCCTCAAGGGCCCGGGGGTGGAAACACCATATATTTT. Its protein is CASSPQGPGGGNTIYF.

The chain has TRBV12-3 or TRBV12-4 and TRBJ2-7; tentative D call: TRBD2 (6 bases). V was pared by 8 bases and J by 3 bases, with 11 bases between. CDR3 length: 12 residues. The CDR3 region has the DNA TGTGCCAGCGGGGGGTTCTACTACGAGCAGTACTTC. Encoded protein: CASGGFYYEQYF.

V usage is TRBV28 and J usage is TRBJ1-1; weak D call: TRBD1 (6 bases). The CDR3 contains 18 residues. Germline loops: CDR1 MDHEN, CDR2 SYDVKM. The V gene lost 5 bases and the J gene lost 1 base, with 23 bases spanning the gap. The chain's CDR3 is CASSPSLVLAGENTEAFF. The CDR3 nucleotides read TGTGCCAGCAGTCCCTCCTTGGTTTTGGCAGGGGAGAACACTGAAGCTTTCTTT.

The rearrangement uses TRBV9 and TRBJ2-1; D call uncertain. Germline lookup yields CDR1 SGDLS and CDR2 YYNGEE. The CDR3 covers 15 residues. Between the trimmed V and J ends, which lost 2 bases and 3 bases, there was a span of 12 bases. The CDR3 sequence is CASSVGAGNYNEQFF. CDR3 in DNA: TGTGCCAGCAGCGTTGGTGCAGGAAACTACAATGAGCAGTTCTTC.

The V and J genes are TRBV30 and TRBJ1-1; D remains unclear. The germline gives CDR1 GTSNPN, CDR2 SVGIG (reference sequence). The CDR3 has 14 residues. V lost 0 bases and J lost 5, with 13 bases in between. CDR3 DNA: TGTGCCTGGAGTGTACTTCTAGCAGCAACTGAAGCTTTCTTT. Translated, it gives CAWSVLLAATEAFF. Full variable domain (missing parts from reference TRBV30 and TRBJ1-1): SQTIHQWPATLVQPVGSPLSLECTVEGTSNPNLYWYRQAAGRGLQLLFYSVGIGQISSEVPQNLSASRPQDRQFILSSKKLLLSDSGFYLCAWSVLLAATEAFFGQGTRLTVV.

The V call is TRBV19, the J call TRBJ1-4, with 7 bases matching TRBD1. Trimming took 0 bases from V and 6 from J; bases not matched to a gene: 4. The CDR3 is made up of 15 amino acids. Per the germline V gene, CDR1 is LNHDA and CDR2 is SQIVND (reference sequence). CDR3 coding DNA: TGTGCCAGTAGTATAGATACCGGACAGGATGAAAAACTGTTTTTT. Translated: CASSIDTGQDEKLFF.

The chain links TRBV29-1 to TRBJ1-4; 10 bases line up with TRBD1. Germline values: CDR1 SQVTM, CDR2 ANQGSEA. Trimming took 4 bases from V and 6 from J; bases not matched to a gene: 8. There are 15 residues in the CDR3. This CDR3 is CSVVQGGTGDEKLFF. CDR3 DNA sequence: TGCAGCGTTGTCCAAGGGGGGACAGGGGATGAAAAACTGTTTTTT.

The chain employs TRBV12-3 or TRBV12-4 and TRBJ2-1; D may be TRBD2 (5 bases). This CDR3 is built from 12 residues. The ends were cut back, 6 bases at V and 5 bases at J, with 8 bases in the middle. The CDR3 DNA reads TGTGCCAGCAGCTTTAGCGACAATGAGCAGTTCTTC. Residues: CASSFSDNEQFF.

This clone came up a few times. The chain has TRBV3-1 (or the pseudogene TRBV3-2) and TRBJ1-2, with D unclear. The CDR3 runs to 13 residues. Germline CDR1 LGHDT, CDR2 YNNKEL (reference sequence). Trimming left V 4 bases short and J 8 bases short, with 14 bases between. The CDR3 coding sequence is TGTGCCAGCAGCCGCTCGGACTGGCGGGGCTACACCTTC. It yields the protein CASSRSDWRGYTF.

This clone was seen once. Written as DNA, the CDR3 is TGTGCCAGCAGCAAACGGATAATACTAGCGGGGGGCGACACCGGGGAGCTGTTTTTT. Translating it yields CASSKRIILAGGDTGELFF. The rearrangement joins TRBV7-2 to TRBJ2-2; 12 positions agree with TRBD2. The CDR3 runs 19 residues. Germline loops: CDR1 SGHTA, CDR2 FQGNSA. V was pared by 5 bases and J by 3 bases, with 13 bases of the junction left unmatched.

This chain uses TRBV11-1 with TRBJ1-1, with no clear D. The ends were cut back, 1 base at V and 1 base at J, with 4 bases in the middle. Germline CDR1 SGHAT, CDR2 FQDESV (reference sequence). The CDR3 totals 13 residues. The CDR3 here is CASSLVWNTEAFF. The CDR3 region has the DNA TGTGCCAGCAGCTTAGTATGGAACACTGAAGCTTTCTTT.

V gene TRBV27 combines with J gene TRBJ1-2; possibly TRBD1 for D (6 bases). Germline CDR1 reads MNHEY; CDR2 reads SMNVEV (reference sequence). V was shortened by 4 bases and J by 2 bases, with 11 bases between the two germline ends. CDR3 length: 14 residues. The CDR3 here is CASSSKGHNYGYTF. The DNA for the CDR3 is TGTGCCAGCAGTTCAAAGGGACACAACTATGGCTACACCTTC.

The sample holds one count of this clone. V and J are TRBV5-1 and TRBJ1-2; 11 nucleotides agree with TRBD1. This CDR3 is built from 14 residues. The germline V gene has CDR1 SGHRS and CDR2 YFSETQ. V shed 4 bases, J shed 8 bases, and the junction held 7 bases outside the gene matches. This CDR3 is CASSDGQGAVGYTF. The CDR3 nucleotides are TGCGCCAGCAGCGACGGACAGGGGGCTGTAGGCTACACCTTC. The complete variable domain, with remaining parts taken from reference TRBV5-1 and TRBJ1-2, reads KAGVTQTPRYLIKTRGQQVTLSCSPISGHRSVSWYQQTPGQGLQFLFEYFSETQRNKGNFPGRFSGRQFSNSRSEMNVSTLELGDSALYLCASSDGQGAVGYTFGSGTRLTVV.

The V and J genes are TRBV6-5 and TRBJ1-2; possible D gene TRBD1, 5 bases. The V end was cut by 6 bases, the J end by 8 bases, with 10 bases between. There are 11 residues in the CDR3. Per germline, CDR1 MNHEY and CDR2 SVGAGI. The CDR3 nucleotides are TGTGCCAGCAGGGGACTCGGCGGCTACACCTTC. It codes for CASRGLGGYTF.

The chain has TRBV7-3 and TRBJ1-4; D not resolved. CDR1 and CDR2 from the germline V gene are SGHTA and FQGTGA. The CDR3 extends over 15 amino acids. V was pared by 6 bases and J by 7 bases, with 18 bases between. The CDR3 spells CASSPLSLRIEKLFF. The CDR3 DNA sequence: TGTGCCAGCAGTCCCCTGAGTTTGCGCATTGAAAAACTGTTTTTT.

V gene TRBV5-1 combines with J gene TRBJ1-4; 9 nucleotides match TRBD1. V lost 2 bases to trimming and J lost 7 bases; unmatched junction nucleotides: 9. The V gene's germline CDR1 is SGHRS and CDR2 YFSETQ. CDR3 length: 16 amino acids. CDR3 residues: CASSFTTGGDGEKLFF. CDR3 in DNA: TGCGCCAGCAGCTTCACAACAGGGGGCGATGGTGAAAAACTGTTTTTT.

The V gene is TRBV15, the J gene TRBJ2-4; D might be TRBD2 (5 bases). Germline V CDR1 and CDR2: LNHNV, YYDKDF (reference sequence). The CDR3 extends over 15 amino acids. Trimming pared 4 bases from V and 0 bases from J, leaving 10 bases between. The CDR3 DNA reads as TGTGCCACCAGCACAGCGGAGCTAGCCAAAAACATTCAGTACTTC. Protein: CATSTAELAKNIQYF.

The rearrangement links TRBV6-2 or TRBV6-3 to TRBJ2-6; D call uncertain. Germline values: CDR1 MNHEY, CDR2 SVGEGT. The CDR3 extends over 14 amino acids. With 6 bases removed from V and 2 bases from J, the gap between germline ends came to 8 bases. The DNA of the CDR3 is TGTGCCAGCAGCAATTCTCCTGGGGCCAACGTCCTGACTTTC. Its translation is CASSNSPGANVLTF.

This clone came up a few times. This rearrangement joins TRBV6-5 to TRBJ2-7, with 7 bases lining up with TRBD1. Germline assignment: CDR1 MNHEY and CDR2 SVGAGI. The trim removed 8 bases at V and 3 bases at J, leaving 4 bases unmatched. This CDR3 is 12 amino acids long. The CDR3 spells CASPTGLYEQYF. CDR3 nucleotide sequence: TGTGCCAGCCCGACAGGGCTCTACGAGCAGTACTTC.

J is TRBJ2-1 and V is TRBV19, with 8 bases fitting TRBD2. Germline V gene sequence: CDR1 LNHDA, CDR2 SQIVND (reference sequence). The V segment lost 5 bases and the J segment 5 bases; nucleotides outside the gene matches: 8. This CDR3 contains 15 residues. Here the CDR3 reads CASSYRLAFNNEQFF. CDR3 DNA: TGTGCCAGTAGTTACAGACTAGCGTTTAACAATGAGCAGTTCTTC.

The rearrangement links TRBV3-1 (or the pseudogene TRBV3-2) to TRBJ2-7; 8 nucleotides align to TRBD1. After removal of 6 bases from V and 5 bases from J, the junction contained 6 bases not matched to a gene. Germline V gives CDR1 LGHDT, CDR2 YNNKEL (reference sequence). The CDR3 spans 13 residues. In DNA, the CDR3 is TGTGCCAGCAGTGGACAGGGTTCGAACGAGCAGTACTTC. Protein: CASSGQGSNEQYF.

The genes are TRBV24-1 and TRBJ2-3; D uncertain. V dropped 0 bases and J dropped 6 bases, with 3 bases sitting between them. The CDR3 sequence is 12 residues long. Germline lookup yields CDR1 KGHDR and CDR2 SFDVKD. The DNA of the CDR3 is TGTGCCACCAGTGATTTGCTCGATACGCAGTATTTT. Amino acid sequence: CATSDLLDTQYF.

The V call is TRBV10-3, the J call TRBJ1-2, with 10 bases fitting TRBD1. Germline lookup yields CDR1 ENHRY and CDR2 SYGVKD. CDR3 length equals 15 residues. Losses at the gene ends were 6 bases for V and 2 bases for J; bases not matched to a gene: 6. The CDR3 DNA is TGTGCCATCAGGGCCGGGACAGGGGAGAACTATGGCTACACCTTC. Its translation: CAIRAGTGENYGYTF.

The J gene is TRBJ2-1, the V gene TRBV27; D might be TRBD2 (5 bases). There are 12 residues in the CDR3. The V end was cut by 8 bases, the J end by 8 bases, with 13 bases between. Germline V gene lookup returns CDR1 MNHEY and CDR2 SMNVEV (reference sequence). CDR3 sequence reads: CASGGGWDEQFF. CDR3 nucleotides: TGTGCCAGCGGAGGAGGATGGGATGAGCAGTTCTTC.

V is TRBV18 and J is TRBJ1-3, with 7 bases matching TRBD1. This CDR3 is 15 amino acids long. Unmatched junction bases numbered 7, after V lost 6 bases and J lost 2 bases. Germline CDR1 reads KGHSH; CDR2 reads LQKENI. The CDR3 DNA is TGTGCCAGCTCCAGTTTGACAGGGCCTGGAAACACCATATATTTT. As protein: CASSSLTGPGNTIYF.

The CDR3 DNA sequence: TGTGCCAGCAGCTTAGAAGGGAGTGGCACTGAAGCTTTCTTT. Protein: CASSLEGSGTEAFF. This sequence joins TRBV13 and TRBJ1-1; D unresolved. Trimming removed 1 base at V and 4 bases at J, with 10 bases between. Looked up from germline, CDR1 is PRHDT and CDR2 is FYEKMQ (reference sequence). There are 14 residues in the CDR3.